One sample yielded the 3 T cell receptor beta chains listed below, sequenced in a study of Ad26.COV2.S vaccination and SARS-CoV-2 variants. Treatment denoted: some 20 received Ad26.COV2.S at low or high dose, single or two shots; 5 received placebo; per-sample allocation not given. Sampling occurred on day 63 after the first vaccine or placebo injection. The assay was immunoSEQ multiplex PCR, and TCRdb's table has in-frame clones only and misses some. The sample consists of 300,000 to 350,000 clones, 85% to 90% of them appearing once. The source material was peripheral blood, sampled in a trial of Ad26.COV2.S vaccine versus placebo. These receptors were obtained from a person aged 18-65 years who received the Ad26.COV2.S COVID-19 vaccine or a placebo.

The chain uses TRBV4-3 and TRBJ2-3, with D possibly matching TRBD2 (7 bases). This CDR3 comprises 15 residues. Germline-derived CDR1 and CDR2 are LGHNA and YSLEER. V lost 1 base and J lost 7, with 15 bases in between. The CDR3 is CASSQGGGDSHTQYF. The CDR3 DNA sequence: TGCGCCAGCAGCCAAGGAGGGGGGGACTCCCATACGCAGTATTTT.

CDR3 coding DNA: TGCAGTGCTGGTGGGCATAATAGCAATCAGCCCCAGCATTTT. Its protein is CSAGGHNSNQPQHF. The V and J genes are TRBV20-1 and TRBJ1-5; D is unclear. There are 14 residues in the CDR3. Germline V gene data show CDR1 as DFQATT and CDR2 as SNEGSKA (reference sequence). Trimming left V 5 bases short and J 0 bases short, with 11 bases between.

V usage is TRBV6-6 and J usage is TRBJ1-5, with TRBD1 matching over 9 bases. The trim removed 2 bases at V and 6 bases at J, leaving 5 bases unmatched. In germline, CDR1 is MNHNY, CDR2 SVGAGI (reference sequence). The CDR3 spans 15 residues. As DNA, the CDR3 is TGTGCCAGCAGTTACGGGACAGGGCTGAGTCAGCCCCAGCATTTT. This gives the protein CASSYGTGLSQPQHF.